This T cell receptor (beta chain) was sequenced during a study of blood T cell repertoires in COVID-19. Germline CDR1 and CDR2: SGHDT and YYEEEE. Germline trimming cut 4 bases from V and 3 bases from J; bases unmatched to any gene: 3. The CDR3 spans 14 residues. Some clones are missing from TCRdb's copy, which holds only in-frame ones; the method was immunoSEQ multiplex PCR. The repertoire holds about 160,000 clones, with about 80% as singletons. Sample: peripheral blood. This TCR came from an elderly woman with acute or convalescent COVID-19. This rearrangement joins TRBV5-6 to TRBJ2-7; TRBD2 agrees at 11 bases. In DNA, the CDR3 is TGTGCCAGCAGCCCCGGACTAGCGGGCTACGAGCAGTACTTC. This gives the protein CASSPGLAGYEQYF.